This TCR beta chain was sequenced during a study of blood T cell repertoires in COVID-19. Trimming took off 5 bases at V and 8 bases at J, with 10 bases between the two ends. CDR1 is SGHTA and CDR2 is FQGTGA in the germline V gene. This CDR3 has 13 residues. Sequencing used immunoSEQ multiplex PCR; TCRdb keeps in-frame clones, though not all of them. Among over 150,000 clones listed, 80% to 90% were seen once. The sequencing input was peripheral blood. The chain employs TRBV7-3 and TRBJ1-6; the D is unclear. The origin of this receptor is a man aged 35 to 55 with acute or convalescent COVID-19. CDR3 sequence: CASSQRPDSPLHF. CDR3 coding DNA: TGTGCCAGCAGCCAACGCCCAGATTCACCCCTCCACTTT. Together with reference TRBV7-3 and TRBJ1-6, the CDR3 gives the full variable domain: GAGVSQTPSNKVTEKGKYVELRCDPISGHTALYWYRQSLGQGPEFLIYFQGTGAADDSGLPNDRFFAVRPEGSVSTLKIQRTERGDSAVYLCASSQRPDSPLHFGNGTRLTVT.